The 7 T cell receptor beta chains in this list originate from one sample, sequenced in a study of neoadjuvant anti-PD-1 for oral cavity cancer. TCRdb keeps only in-frame clones here, not all; method: immunoSEQ multiplex PCR. The sample holds about 68,000 clones, roughly 81% seen once. Noted time point: after neoadjuvant nivolumab, at surgical resection. The sample consisted of PBMCs, taken after nivolumab (anti-PD-1) treatment. Source of these receptors: a person aged 35-80 years with oral cavity squamous cell carcinoma.

This chain links TRBV28 with TRBJ1-1; 7 bases agree with TRBD1. This CDR3 spans 15 amino acids. Germline CDR1 reads MDHEN; CDR2 reads SYDVKM. Losses at the gene ends were 6 bases for V and 2 bases for J; bases not matched to a gene: 9. In DNA, the CDR3 is TGTGCCAGCAGCCCGGTGGGACAGTTTAACACTGAAGCTTTCTTT. Its translation: CASSPVGQFNTEAFF.

In regard to this clone: Other DNA sequences of this sample code for an identical CDR3. The genes are TRBV6-5 and TRBJ1-2; D is undetermined. The V and J ends lost 4 bases and 8 bases respectively, with 8 bases between them. CDR1 is MNHEY, CDR2 SVGAGI, per germline. The CDR3 is 11 residues long. The CDR3 spells CASSSRGGYTF. The CDR3 DNA is TGTGCCAGCAGTTCCCGTGGGGGCTACACCTTC.

This chain connects TRBV27 to TRBJ2-6; D is perhaps TRBD2 (6 bases). V dropped 5 bases and J dropped 2 bases, with 10 bases sitting between them. In germline, CDR1 is MNHEY, CDR2 SMNVEV (reference sequence). This CDR3 is built from 15 residues. CDR3 coding DNA: TGTGCCAGCAGTATTTGGAGGGCTGGGGCCAACGTCCTGACTTTC. Its translation: CASSIWRAGANVLTF. The whole variable domain, remainder taken from reference TRBV27 and TRBJ2-6, is EAQVTQNPRYLITVTGKKLTVTCSQNMNHEYMSWYRQDPGLGLRQIYYSMNVEVTDKGDVPEGYKVSRKEKRNFPLILESPSPNQTSLYFCASSIWRAGANVLTFGAGSRLTVL.

The chain uses TRBV5-1 and TRBJ1-1; D is uncertain. This CDR3 region has 16 residues. V lost 0 bases, J lost 0 bases, and 12 bases lay in between. CDR1 is SGHRS and CDR2 is YFSETQ in the germline V gene. The CDR3 coding sequence is TGCGCCAGCAGCTTGGTTGTTCAGGCCATGAACACTGAAGCTTTCTTT. It translates to CASSLVVQAMNTEAFF. Full variable domain (outside the CDR3, taken from reference TRBV5-1 and TRBJ1-1): KAGVTQTPRYLIKTRGQQVTLSCSPISGHRSVSWYQQTPGQGLQFLFEYFSETQRNKGNFPGRFSGRQFSNSRSEMNVSTLELGDSALYLCASSLVVQAMNTEAFFGQGTRLTVV.

The rearrangement links TRBV30 to TRBJ1-5; no clear D gene. The V and J ends lost 3 bases and 1 base respectively, with 7 bases between them. Germline CDR1 GTSNPN, CDR2 SVGIG (reference sequence). The CDR3 contains 13 residues. The CDR3 is CAWSLKSNQPQHF. The CDR3, as DNA: TGTGCCTGGAGCCTGAAGAGCAATCAGCCCCAGCATTTT.

The chain joins TRBV5-4 to TRBJ2-4, with 11 nucleotides matching TRBD2. With V trimmed by 3 bases and J by 5 bases, 7 bases remained unmatched. This CDR3 contains 16 residues. Per the germline V gene, CDR1 is SGHNT and CDR2 is YYREEE (reference sequence). CDR3 nucleotide sequence: TGTGCCAGCAGCTCCCCGGGACTAGCGGTTCAAAACATTCAGTACTTC. It encodes CASSSPGLAVQNIQYF.

The chain links TRBV18 to TRBJ2-2, with a possible D match to TRBD1 (6 bases). Trimming took 0 bases from V and 7 from J, leaving 9 bases between them. Germline assignment: CDR1 KGHSH and CDR2 LQKENI. The length of the CDR3 is 14 residues. CDR3 nucleotide sequence: TGTGCCAGCTCACCACCTGGACAGTTCGGGGAGCTGTTTTTT. It is translated as CASSPPGQFGELFF.